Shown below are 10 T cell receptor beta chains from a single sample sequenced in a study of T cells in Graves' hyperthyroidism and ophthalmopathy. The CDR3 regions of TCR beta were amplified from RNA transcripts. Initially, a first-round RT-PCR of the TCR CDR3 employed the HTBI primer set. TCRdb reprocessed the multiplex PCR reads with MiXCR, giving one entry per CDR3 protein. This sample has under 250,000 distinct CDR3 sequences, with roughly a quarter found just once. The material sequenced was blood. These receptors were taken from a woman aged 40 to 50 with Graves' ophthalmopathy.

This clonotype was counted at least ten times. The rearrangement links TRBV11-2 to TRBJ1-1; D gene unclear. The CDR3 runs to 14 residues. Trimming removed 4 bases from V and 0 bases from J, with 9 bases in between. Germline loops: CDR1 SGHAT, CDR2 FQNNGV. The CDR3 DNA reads TGTGCCAGCAGCTCACAGAGGATGAACACTGAAGCTTTCTTT. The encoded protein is CASSSQRMNTEAFF. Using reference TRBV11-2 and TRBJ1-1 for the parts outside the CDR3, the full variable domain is EAGVAQSPRYKIIEKRQSVAFWCNPISGHATLYWYQQILGQGPKLLIQFQNNGVVDDSQLPKDRFSAERLKGVDSTLKIQPAKLEDSAVYLCASSSQRMNTEAFFGQGTRLTVV.

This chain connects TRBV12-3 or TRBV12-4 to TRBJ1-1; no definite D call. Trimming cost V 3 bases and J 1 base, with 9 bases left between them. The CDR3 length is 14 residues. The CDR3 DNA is TGTGCCAGCAGTTTTGTCGCGTCGAACACTGAAGCTTTCTTT. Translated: CASSFVASNTEAFF.

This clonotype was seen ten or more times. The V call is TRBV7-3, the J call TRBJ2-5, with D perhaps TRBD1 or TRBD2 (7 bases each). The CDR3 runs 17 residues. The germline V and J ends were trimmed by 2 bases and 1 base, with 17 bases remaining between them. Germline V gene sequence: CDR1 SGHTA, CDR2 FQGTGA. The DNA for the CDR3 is TGTGCCAGCAGCTTACTCGGAGGGGAGGGGGCCCAAGAGACCCAGTACTTC. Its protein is CASSLLGGEGAQETQYF.

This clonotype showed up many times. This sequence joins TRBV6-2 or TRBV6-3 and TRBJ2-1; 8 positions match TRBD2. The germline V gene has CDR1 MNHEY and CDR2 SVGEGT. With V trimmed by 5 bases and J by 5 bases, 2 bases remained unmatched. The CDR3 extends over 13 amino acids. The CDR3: CASSKLADNEQFF. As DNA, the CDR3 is TGTGCCAGCAGTAAACTAGCGGACAATGAGCAGTTCTTC.

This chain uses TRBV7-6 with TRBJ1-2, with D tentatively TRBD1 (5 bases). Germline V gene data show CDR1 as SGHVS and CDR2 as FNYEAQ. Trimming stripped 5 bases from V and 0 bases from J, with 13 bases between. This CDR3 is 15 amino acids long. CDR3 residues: CASSPNRQTNYGYTF. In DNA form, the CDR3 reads TGTGCCAGCAGCCCGAACAGGCAGACTAACTATGGCTACACCTTC.

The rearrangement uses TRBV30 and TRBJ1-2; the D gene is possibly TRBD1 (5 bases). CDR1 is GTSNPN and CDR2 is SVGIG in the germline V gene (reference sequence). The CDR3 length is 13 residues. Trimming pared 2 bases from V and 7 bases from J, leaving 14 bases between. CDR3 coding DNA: TGTGCCTGGAGTTCGACTCAGGGATCTGGCTACACCTTC. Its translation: CAWSSTQGSGYTF.

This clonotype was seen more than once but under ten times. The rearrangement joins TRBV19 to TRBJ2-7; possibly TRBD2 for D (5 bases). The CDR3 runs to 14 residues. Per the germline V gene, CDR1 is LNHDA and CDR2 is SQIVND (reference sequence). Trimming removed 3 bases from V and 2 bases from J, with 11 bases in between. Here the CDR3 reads CASSILGVPYEQYF. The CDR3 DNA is TGTGCCAGTAGTATTTTGGGAGTCCCCTACGAGCAGTACTTC.

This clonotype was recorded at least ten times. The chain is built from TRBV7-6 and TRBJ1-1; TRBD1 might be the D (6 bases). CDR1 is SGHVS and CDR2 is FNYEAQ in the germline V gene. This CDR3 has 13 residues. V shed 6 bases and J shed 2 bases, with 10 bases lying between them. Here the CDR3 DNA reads TGTGCCAGCAGGGACAGTGGTAACACTGAAGCTTTCTTT. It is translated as CASRDSGNTEAFF.

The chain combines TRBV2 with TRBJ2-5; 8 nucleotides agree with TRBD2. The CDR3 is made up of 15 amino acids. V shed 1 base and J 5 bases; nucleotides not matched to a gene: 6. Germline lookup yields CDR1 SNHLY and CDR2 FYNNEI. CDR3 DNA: TGTGCCAGCAGTGAAGGAGGTAGCGGGGCTGAGACCCAGTACTTC. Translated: CASSEGGSGAETQYF.

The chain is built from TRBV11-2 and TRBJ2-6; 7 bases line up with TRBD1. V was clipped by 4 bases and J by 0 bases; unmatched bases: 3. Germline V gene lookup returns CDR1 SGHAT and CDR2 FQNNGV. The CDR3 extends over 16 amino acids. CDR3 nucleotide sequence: TGTGCCAGCAGCTCGAGGACAGGCTCTGGGGCCAACGTCCTGACTTTC. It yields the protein CASSSRTGSGANVLTF.